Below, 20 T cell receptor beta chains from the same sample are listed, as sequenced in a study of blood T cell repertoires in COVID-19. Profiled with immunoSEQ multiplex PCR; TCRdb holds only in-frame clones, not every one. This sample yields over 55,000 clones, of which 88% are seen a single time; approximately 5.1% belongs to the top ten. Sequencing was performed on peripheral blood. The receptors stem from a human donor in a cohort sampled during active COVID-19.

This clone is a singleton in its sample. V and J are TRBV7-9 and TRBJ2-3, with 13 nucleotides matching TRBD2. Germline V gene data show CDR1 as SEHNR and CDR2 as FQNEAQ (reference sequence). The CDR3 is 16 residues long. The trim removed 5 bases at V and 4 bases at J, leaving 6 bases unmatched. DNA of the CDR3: TGTGCCAGCAGCCCGGGGACTAGCGGGGCGCCAGATACGCAGTATTTT. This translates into CASSPGTSGAPDTQYF. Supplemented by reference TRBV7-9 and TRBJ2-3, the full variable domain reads DTGVSQNPRHKITKRGQNVTFRCDPISEHNRLYWYRQTLGQGPEFLTYFQNEAQLEKSRLLSDRFSAERPKGSFSTLEIQRTEQGDSAMYLCASSPGTSGAPDTQYFGPGTRLTVL.

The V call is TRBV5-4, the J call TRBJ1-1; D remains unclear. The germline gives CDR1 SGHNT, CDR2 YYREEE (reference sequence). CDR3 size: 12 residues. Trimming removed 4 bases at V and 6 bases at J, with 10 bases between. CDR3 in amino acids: CASSPDGAEAFF. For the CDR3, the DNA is TGTGCCAGCAGCCCCGACGGGGCTGAAGCTTTCTTT.

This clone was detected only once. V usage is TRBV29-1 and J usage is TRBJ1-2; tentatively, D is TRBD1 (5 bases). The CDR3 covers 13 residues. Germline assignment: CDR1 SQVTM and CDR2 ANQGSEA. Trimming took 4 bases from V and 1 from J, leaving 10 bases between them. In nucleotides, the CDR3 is TGCAGCGTTGTTTCAGGGTTTAACTATGGCTACACCTTC. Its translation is CSVVSGFNYGYTF.

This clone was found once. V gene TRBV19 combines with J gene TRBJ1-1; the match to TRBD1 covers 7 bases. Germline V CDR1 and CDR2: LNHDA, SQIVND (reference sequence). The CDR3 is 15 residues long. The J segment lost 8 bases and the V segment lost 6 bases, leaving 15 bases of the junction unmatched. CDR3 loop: CASRDRDVPNFEAFF. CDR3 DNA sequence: TGTGCCAGTAGAGACAGGGATGTTCCGAATTTCGAAGCTTTCTTT. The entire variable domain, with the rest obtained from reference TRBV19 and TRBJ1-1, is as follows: DGGITQSPKYLFRKEGQNVTLSCEQNLNHDAMYWYRQDPGQGLRLIYYSQIVNDFQKGDIAEGYSVSREKKESFPLTVTSAQKNPTAFYLCASRDRDVPNFEAFFGQGTRLTVV.

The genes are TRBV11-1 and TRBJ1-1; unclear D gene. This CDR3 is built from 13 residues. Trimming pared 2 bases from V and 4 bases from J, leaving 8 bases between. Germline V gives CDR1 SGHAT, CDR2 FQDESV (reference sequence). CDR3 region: CASSLSPSTEAFF. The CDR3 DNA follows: TGTGCCAGCAGCTTATCCCCCTCCACTGAAGCTTTCTTT.

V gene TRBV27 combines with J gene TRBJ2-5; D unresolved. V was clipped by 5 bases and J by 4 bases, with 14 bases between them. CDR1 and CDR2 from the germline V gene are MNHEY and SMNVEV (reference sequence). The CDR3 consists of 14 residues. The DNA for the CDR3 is TGTGCCAGCAGTCAGACTGTTGCGATAGAGACCCAGTACTTC. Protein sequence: CASSQTVAIETQYF.

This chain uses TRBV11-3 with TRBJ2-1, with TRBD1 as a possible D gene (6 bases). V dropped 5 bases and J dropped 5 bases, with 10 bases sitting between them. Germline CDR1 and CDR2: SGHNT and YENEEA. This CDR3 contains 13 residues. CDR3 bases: TGTGCCAGCAGCAAGGGACAAAACAATGAGCAGTTCTTC. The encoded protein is CASSKGQNNEQFF.

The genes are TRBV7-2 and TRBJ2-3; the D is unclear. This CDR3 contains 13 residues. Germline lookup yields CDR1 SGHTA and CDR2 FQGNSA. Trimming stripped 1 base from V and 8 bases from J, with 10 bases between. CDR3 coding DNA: TGTGCCAGCAGCTTAGAGGCACGAGGTACGCAGTATTTT. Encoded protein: CASSLEARGTQYF.

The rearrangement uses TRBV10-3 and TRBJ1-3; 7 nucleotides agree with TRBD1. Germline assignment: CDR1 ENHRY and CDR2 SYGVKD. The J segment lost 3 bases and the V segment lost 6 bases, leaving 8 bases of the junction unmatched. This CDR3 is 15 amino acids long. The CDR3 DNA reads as TGTGCCATCAGCCCGGGACAGCGGGTTGGAAACACCATATATTTT. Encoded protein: CAISPGQRVGNTIYF.

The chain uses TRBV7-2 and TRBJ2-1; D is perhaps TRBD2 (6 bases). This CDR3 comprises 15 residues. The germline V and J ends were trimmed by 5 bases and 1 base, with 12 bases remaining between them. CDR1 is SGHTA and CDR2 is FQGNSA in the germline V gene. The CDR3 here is CASSPGLQSYNEQFF. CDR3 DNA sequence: TGTGCCAGCAGCCCCGGACTACAATCCTACAATGAGCAGTTCTTC.

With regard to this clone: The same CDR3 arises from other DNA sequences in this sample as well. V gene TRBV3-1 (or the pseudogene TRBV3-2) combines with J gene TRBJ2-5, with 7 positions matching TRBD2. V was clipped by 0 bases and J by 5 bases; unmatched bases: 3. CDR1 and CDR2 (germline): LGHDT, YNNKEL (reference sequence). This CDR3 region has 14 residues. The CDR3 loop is CASSQDGGGETQYF. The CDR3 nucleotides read TGTGCCAGCAGCCAAGATGGGGGGGGTGAGACCCAGTACTTC.

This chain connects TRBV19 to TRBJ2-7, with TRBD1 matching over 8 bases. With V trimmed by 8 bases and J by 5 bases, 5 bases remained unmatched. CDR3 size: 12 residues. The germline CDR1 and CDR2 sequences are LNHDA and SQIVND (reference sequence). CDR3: CASSDRGNEQYF. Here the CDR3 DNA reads TGTGCCAGTTCCGACAGGGGAAACGAGCAGTACTTC.

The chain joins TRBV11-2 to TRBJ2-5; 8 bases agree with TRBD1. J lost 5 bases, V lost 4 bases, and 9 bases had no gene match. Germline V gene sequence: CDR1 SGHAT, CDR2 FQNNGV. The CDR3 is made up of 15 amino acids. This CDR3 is CASSSTTGVGETQYF. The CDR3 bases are TGTGCCAGCAGCTCCACGACAGGGGTCGGGGAGACCCAGTACTTC.

The CDR3 bases are TGTGCCAGCAGGGCTAGCGGGAACACCGGGGAGCTGTTTTTT. It encodes CASRASGNTGELFF. V usage is TRBV7-8 and J usage is TRBJ2-2, with TRBD2 matching 7 bases. CDR1 is SGHVS and CDR2 is FQNEAQ in the germline V gene. Trimming at V came to 6 bases and at J to 1 base, leaving 2 bases not matched to a gene. The CDR3 runs to 14 residues.

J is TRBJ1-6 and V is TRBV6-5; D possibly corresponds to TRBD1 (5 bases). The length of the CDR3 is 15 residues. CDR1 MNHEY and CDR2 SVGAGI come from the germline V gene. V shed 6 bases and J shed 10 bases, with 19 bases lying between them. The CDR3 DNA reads TGTGCCAGCAGGAACCTCGAAGGGGTGAACTCACCCCTCCACTTT. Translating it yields CASRNLEGVNSPLHF.

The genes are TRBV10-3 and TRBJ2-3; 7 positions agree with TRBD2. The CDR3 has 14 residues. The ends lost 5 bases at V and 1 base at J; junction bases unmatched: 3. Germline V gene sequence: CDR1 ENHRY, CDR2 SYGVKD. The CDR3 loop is CAISLSGGTDTQYF. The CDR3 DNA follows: TGTGCCATCAGTTTGAGCGGGGGCACAGATACGCAGTATTTT.

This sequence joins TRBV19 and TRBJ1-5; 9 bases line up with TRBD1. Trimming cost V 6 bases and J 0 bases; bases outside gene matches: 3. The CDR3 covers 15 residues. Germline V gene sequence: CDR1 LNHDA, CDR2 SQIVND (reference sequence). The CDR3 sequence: CASRGQGNSNQPQHF. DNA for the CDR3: TGTGCCAGTAGGGGACAGGGTAATAGCAATCAGCCCCAGCATTTT.

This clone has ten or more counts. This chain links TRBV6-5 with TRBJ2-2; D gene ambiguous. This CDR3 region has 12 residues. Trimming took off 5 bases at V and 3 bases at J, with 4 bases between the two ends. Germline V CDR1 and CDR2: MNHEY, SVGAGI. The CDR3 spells CASSTHTGELFF. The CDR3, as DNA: TGTGCCAGCAGTACACACACCGGGGAGCTGTTTTTT.

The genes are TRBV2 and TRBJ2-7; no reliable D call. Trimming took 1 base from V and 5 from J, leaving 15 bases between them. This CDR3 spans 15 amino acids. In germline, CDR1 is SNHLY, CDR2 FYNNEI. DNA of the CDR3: TGTGCCAGCAGTGAAGAGGCTCTCAGGTCCAACGAGCAGTACTTC. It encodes CASSEEALRSNEQYF.

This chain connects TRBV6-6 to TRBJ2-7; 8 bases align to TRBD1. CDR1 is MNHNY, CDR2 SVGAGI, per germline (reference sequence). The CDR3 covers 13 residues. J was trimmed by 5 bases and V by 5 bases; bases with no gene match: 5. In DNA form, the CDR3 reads TGTGCCAGCAGTGGGGGACAGGCCGACGAGCAGTACTTC. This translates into CASSGGQADEQYF.